The 26 T cell receptor beta chains given below trace back to one sample, sequenced in a study of shared clonotypes between healthy human individuals. The repertoire was sequenced with immunoSEQ multiplex PCR; TCRdb's copy has only in-frame clones and lacks some. The table shows approximately 350,000 clones, with about 96% occurring only once. The sequencing input was memory CD8+ T cells sorted from blood. As for subset: CD45RO+ cells pooled with CCR7-negative TemRA cells. Receptors originate from a man aged 25 to 40 in good health.

The J gene is TRBJ1-1, the V gene TRBV28; TRBD1 agrees at 9 bases. Germline loops: CDR1 MDHEN, CDR2 SYDVKM. The trim removed 4 bases at V and 4 bases at J, leaving 4 bases unmatched. The CDR3 sequence is 14 residues long. CDR3 nucleotides: TGTGCCAGCAGTTACGGGACAGGGTTCACTGAAGCTTTCTTT. Translated: CASSYGTGFTEAFF.

The chain couples TRBV7-3 to TRBJ2-2; D is unclear. CDR1 and CDR2 from the germline V gene are SGHTA and FQGTGA. CDR3 length: 13 amino acids. The V gene lost 5 bases and the J gene lost 1 base, with 5 bases spanning the gap. The CDR3 here is CASSQENTGELFF. CDR3 nucleotide sequence: TGTGCCAGCAGCCAGGAGAACACCGGGGAGCTGTTTTTT.

The gene calls are TRBV28 and TRBJ1-1, with D perhaps matching TRBD1 (5 bases). The CDR3 contains 12 residues. Germline CDR1 is MDHEN and CDR2 is SYDVKM. V lost 3 bases and J 8 bases, leaving 10 bases between the germline ends. Written as DNA, the CDR3 is TGTGCCAGCAGTTTCAGGGCGCCAGAAGCTTTCTTT. Translated, it gives CASSFRAPEAFF.

A word on this clone: A much more abundant neighbour one base away suggests this may be a read error. DNA for the CDR3: TGTGCCAGCAGGACTAGCGGGAGCACAGATACGCAGTATTTT. Residues: CASRTSGSTDTQYF. The V call is TRBV5-4, the J call TRBJ2-3; 10 nucleotides agree with TRBD2. This CDR3 has 14 amino acids. The germline CDR1 and CDR2 sequences are SGHNT and YYREEE (reference sequence). V lost 5 bases and J lost 0; bases outside the gene matches: 0.

The V call is TRBV2, the J call TRBJ2-7, with 7 bases fitting TRBD1. Germline assignment: CDR1 SNHLY and CDR2 FYNNEI. There are 14 residues in the CDR3. Germline trimming cut 6 bases from V and 4 bases from J; bases unmatched to any gene: 9. The DNA for the CDR3 is TGTGCCAGCAGGCAAACAGGGGTGAAGTACGAGCAGTACTTC. Its protein product is CASRQTGVKYEQYF.

The chain has TRBV5-8 and TRBJ2-7, with D tentatively TRBD1 or TRBD2 (5 bases each). CDR1 SGHTS and CDR2 YDEGEE come from the germline V gene. CDR3 length equals 14 residues. V lost 0 bases and J 3 bases, leaving 10 bases between the germline ends. The CDR3 loop reads CASSLEGSDYEQYF. DNA of the CDR3: TGTGCCAGCAGCTTGGAGGGGAGCGACTACGAGCAGTACTTC.

V gene TRBV30 combines with J gene TRBJ2-2, with D possibly matching TRBD2 (5 bases). Trimming pared 3 bases from V and 4 bases from J, leaving 18 bases between. CDR1 GTSNPN and CDR2 SVGIG come from the germline V gene (reference sequence). The CDR3 loop spans 16 amino acids. For the CDR3, the DNA is TGTGCCTGGAGGCGCAGACCCTCCGGGGTCACCGGGGAGCTGTTTTTT. It specifies CAWRRRPSGVTGELFF. Complete variable domain (other parts from reference TRBV30 and TRBJ2-2): SQTIHQWPATLVQPVGSPLSLECTVEGTSNPNLYWYRQAAGRGLQLLFYSVGIGQISSEVPQNLSASRPQDRQFILSSKKLLLSDSGFYLCAWRRRPSGVTGELFFGEGSRLTVL.

The CDR3 here is CASSLGGTANTEAFF. The CDR3 nucleotides read TGCGCCAGCAGCTTGGGAGGGACGGCAAACACTGAAGCTTTCTTT. The chain links TRBV5-1 to TRBJ1-1, with D possibly TRBD1 on 5 matching bases. V was trimmed by 0 bases and J by 2 bases, leaving 11 bases between them. The germline V gene encodes CDR1 SGHRS and CDR2 YFSETQ. This CDR3 is built from 15 residues.

The chain combines TRBV28 with TRBJ2-1; the D is unclear. The CDR3 covers 11 residues. Germline CDR1 reads MDHEN; CDR2 reads SYDVKM. Trimming took 5 bases from V and 13 from J, leaving 12 bases between them. The CDR3 bases are TGTGCCAGCAGTGGGTCCTGGGCCCAGTTCTTC. It specifies CASSGSWAQFF. The whole variable domain, remainder taken from reference TRBV28 and TRBJ2-1, is DVKVTQSSRYLVKRTGEKVFLECVQDMDHENMFWYRQDPGLGLRLIYFSYDVKMKEKGDIPEGYSVSREKKERFSLILESASTNQTSMYLCASSGSWAQFFGPGTRLTVL.

This clone was seen once. This chain connects TRBV7-9 to TRBJ2-1; TRBD2 is a possible D gene (6 bases). The CDR3 is 12 residues long. Germline V gives CDR1 SEHNR, CDR2 FQNEAQ (reference sequence). Trimming took 4 bases from V and 9 from J, leaving 10 bases between them. The CDR3 protein is CASSSRRGEQFF. DNA for the CDR3: TGTGCCAGCAGCTCCCGGAGGGGTGAGCAGTTCTTC.

V gene TRBV7-9 combines with J gene TRBJ2-5, with a weak D call TRBD1 (7 bases). V shed 6 bases and J shed 4 bases, with 15 bases lying between them. In germline, CDR1 is SEHNR, CDR2 FQNEAQ (reference sequence). This CDR3 is built from 14 residues. The chain's CDR3 is CASSWRGRGETQYF. CDR3 coding DNA: TGTGCCAGCAGTTGGAGGGGGCGCGGAGAGACCCAGTACTTC.

The chain uses TRBV28 and TRBJ2-1, with D perhaps matching TRBD1 or TRBD2 (6 bases each). Germline CDR1 MDHEN, CDR2 SYDVKM. V lost 3 bases to trimming and J lost 5 bases, with 14 bases between them. The CDR3 totals 15 residues. The CDR3 protein is CASSLWGARDNEQFF. CDR3 sequence (DNA): TGTGCCAGCAGTTTGTGGGGGGCGCGCGACAATGAGCAGTTCTTC.

The chain recombines TRBV5-4 with TRBJ1-2; D unclear. The germline V and J ends were trimmed by 1 base and 0 bases, with 16 bases remaining between them. CDR3 length: 17 residues. Germline CDR1 is SGHNT and CDR2 is YYREEE (reference sequence). In DNA form, the CDR3 reads TGTGCCAGCAGCTTGTTTGCGGGAGCCTTTTCTAACTATGGCTACACCTTC. As protein: CASSLFAGAFSNYGYTF.

The V call is TRBV6-5, the J call TRBJ2-7; TRBD1 matches at 9 bases. The length of the CDR3 is 14 residues. Germline CDR1 is MNHEY and CDR2 is SVGAGI. V was clipped by 1 base and J by 3 bases; unmatched bases: 1. CDR3 DNA sequence: TGTGCCAGCAGTTACTTGACAGGGGGCTACGAGCAGTACTTC. Encoded protein: CASSYLTGGYEQYF.

The rearrangement uses TRBV5-1 and TRBJ2-4; 9 bases match TRBD1. The CDR3 loop spans 13 amino acids. CDR1 and CDR2 from the germline V gene are SGHRS and YFSETQ. V was pared by 4 bases and J by 8 bases, with 4 bases of the junction left unmatched. The CDR3 protein is CASSRTGADIQYF. CDR3 coding DNA: TGCGCCAGCAGCCGGACAGGGGCGGACATTCAGTACTTC.

This rearrangement joins TRBV4-2 to TRBJ1-5, with 8 bases aligning to TRBD1. The germline gives CDR1 LGHNA, CDR2 YNFKEQ. This CDR3 contains 16 residues. J was trimmed by 2 bases and V by 0 bases; bases with no gene match: 3. The CDR3: CASSQEWTGRNQPQHF. The DNA of the CDR3 is TGTGCCAGCAGCCAAGAGTGGACAGGGCGCAATCAGCCCCAGCATTTT.

This rearrangement joins TRBV27 to TRBJ2-7; TRBD2 is a possible D gene (6 bases). The CDR3 has 14 residues. The V and J ends lost 3 bases and 3 bases respectively, with 12 bases between them. Germline V lookup: CDR1 MNHEY, CDR2 SMNVEV (reference sequence). CDR3 loop: CASSLRRDDYEQYF. The CDR3 DNA sequence: TGTGCCAGCAGTTTGAGGCGGGACGACTACGAGCAGTACTTC.

The chain has TRBV28 and TRBJ2-7; TRBD2 agrees at 9 bases. V lost 6 bases and J lost 4; bases outside the gene matches: 10. Germline V gene data show CDR1 as MDHEN and CDR2 as SYDVKM. This CDR3 region has 15 residues. The CDR3: CASRTLAGEGYEQYF. CDR3 DNA sequence: TGTGCCAGCAGGACCTTAGCGGGAGAAGGGTACGAGCAGTACTTC.

V and J are TRBV6-5 and TRBJ1-4; D unclear. The germline V and J ends were trimmed by 1 base and 2 bases, with 5 bases remaining between them. Germline lookup yields CDR1 MNHEY and CDR2 SVGAGI. The length of the CDR3 is 14 residues. This CDR3 is CASSYFRTNEKLFF. The CDR3 DNA is TGTGCCAGCAGTTACTTCCGGACTAATGAAAAACTGTTTTTT.

The chain uses TRBV6-5 and TRBJ2-4; the D call may be TRBD1 or TRBD2 (6 bases each). From germline, CDR1 is MNHEY and CDR2 SVGAGI. V lost 6 bases and J lost 0, with 9 bases in between. There are 14 residues in the CDR3. The CDR3 protein is CASSRGLAKNIQYF. The CDR3 bases are TGTGCCAGCAGCCGGGGGCTAGCCAAAAACATTCAGTACTTC.

The J gene is TRBJ2-1, the V gene TRBV2; D not certain. The V gene lost 0 bases and the J gene lost 15 bases, with 6 bases spanning the gap. The CDR3 spans 10 residues. Germline V gene lookup returns CDR1 SNHLY and CDR2 FYNNEI. The CDR3 DNA reads TGTGCCAGCAGTGAAGCCTCCTTGTTCTTC. This sequence encodes CASSEASLFF.

The chain couples TRBV7-2 to TRBJ2-5; D unclear. The V end lost 3 bases, the J end lost 4 bases, and 15 bases lay between the germline ends. CDR1 SGHTA and CDR2 FQGNSA come from the germline V gene. There are 15 residues in the CDR3. CDR3 region: CASSFRLGPRETQYF. The CDR3 nucleotides read TGTGCCAGCAGCTTTCGTCTGGGTCCGCGAGAGACCCAGTACTTC.

The chain combines TRBV25-1 with TRBJ2-3, with D maybe TRBD1 (5 bases). The CDR3 length is 15 residues. V lost 5 bases, J lost 2 bases, and 14 bases lay in between. Per the germline V gene, CDR1 is MGHDK and CDR2 is SYGVNS. CDR3 in DNA: TGTGCCAGCAGTCTTAGGGGCAGGGCCACAGATACGCAGTATTTT. It translates to CASSLRGRATDTQYF.

V usage is TRBV11-2 and J usage is TRBJ1-2; D gene uncertain. The germline V gene has CDR1 SGHAT and CDR2 FQNNGV. Trimming stripped 0 bases from V and 4 bases from J, with 12 bases between. The CDR3 is 15 residues long. The CDR3 spells CASSLDIGPSYGYTF. CDR3 sequence (DNA): TGTGCCAGCAGCTTAGATATCGGCCCCTCCTATGGCTACACCTTC.

The CDR3 DNA sequence: TGTGCCAGCAGGGTAGCCAGGGGAGCCCCCTCCTACAATGAGCAGTTCTTC. Its translation: CASRVARGAPSYNEQFF. This rearrangement joins TRBV28 to TRBJ2-1; possible D gene TRBD1, 6 bases. The germline CDR1 and CDR2 sequences are MDHEN and SYDVKM. Trimming cost V 6 bases and J 0 bases, with 18 bases left between them. CDR3 length equals 17 residues.

The J gene is TRBJ1-1, the V gene TRBV19; a weak D match, TRBD1 (6 bases). The V gene lost 5 bases and the J gene lost 1 base, with 23 bases spanning the gap. CDR3 length equals 18 residues. CDR1 is LNHDA, CDR2 SQIVND, per germline (reference sequence). The CDR3 protein is CASSRIRGGSFPNTEAFF. The CDR3 coding sequence is TGTGCCAGTAGTCGGATCAGGGGTGGGTCTTTTCCGAACACTGAAGCTTTCTTT.